This entry lists 7 T cell receptor beta chains sequenced from one sample in a study of cytomegalovirus exposure and HLA in healthy donors. 60 Vbeta and 13 Jbeta primers were used in PCR. Libraries were prepared by immunoSEQ multiplex PCR; TCRdb keeps only in-frame clonotypes and omits some of them. There are some 190,000 clones in the sample; 80% to 90% occur only once, and over 1.5% lies in the top ten. Sequences were obtained from PBMCs. The receptors stem from a man aged 35 to 55 in good health and CMV-seropositive.

This clone occurred once. The J gene is TRBJ2-2, the V gene TRBV30, with D perhaps TRBD2 (7 bases). Germline values: CDR1 GTSNPN, CDR2 SVGIG (reference sequence). V shed 7 bases and J shed 3 bases, with 15 bases lying between them. CDR3 length: 14 amino acids. The CDR3 nucleotides read TGTGCCTTAAGGGGGGGAGGGGACACCGGGGAGCTGTTTTTT. It encodes CALRGGGDTGELFF.

V gene TRBV19 combines with J gene TRBJ2-7; TRBD2 matches at 13 bases. The CDR3 has 14 residues. The V and J ends lost 6 bases and 4 bases, in that order; junction bases with no gene match: 3. Germline values: CDR1 LNHDA, CDR2 SQIVND (reference sequence). CDR3 coding DNA: TGTGCCAGTAGGGGACTAGCGGGAACTTACGAGCAGTACTTC. It translates to CASRGLAGTYEQYF. Using reference TRBV19 and TRBJ2-7 for the parts outside the CDR3, the full variable domain is DGGITQSPKYLFRKEGQNVTLSCEQNLNHDAMYWYRQDPGQGLRLIYYSQIVNDFQKGDIAEGYSVSREKKESFPLTVTSAQKNPTAFYLCASRGLAGTYEQYFGPGTRLTVT.

This chain connects TRBV5-1 to TRBJ2-3; TRBD2 aligns across 14 bases. J gave up 5 bases and V 4 bases, and 3 bases lay outside the gene matches. Germline V gene lookup returns CDR1 SGHRS and CDR2 YFSETQ. The CDR3 is 15 residues long. CDR3 loop: CASSLGLAGVDTQYF. DNA for the CDR3: TGCGCCAGCAGCCTGGGACTAGCGGGAGTAGATACGCAGTATTTT.

To note about this clone: One junction end does not reproduce the germline sequence, and a read error may be involved. The same CDR3 is also encoded by other DNA sequences in this sample. The V call is TRBV5-6, the J call TRBJ2-2; D is unclear. CDR1 and CDR2 (germline): SGHDT, YYEEEE. This CDR3 comprises 18 residues. The CDR3 DNA sequence: TGCGCCAGCAGCTCCCAGACAACCCCCCTAAGTTATGGCGGGGAGCTGTTTTTT. Translation gives CASSSQTTPLSYGGELFF.

The chain joins TRBV2 to TRBJ2-1; D is uncertain. The germline V gene has CDR1 SNHLY and CDR2 FYNNEI. V was trimmed by 2 bases and J by 4 bases, leaving 9 bases between them. The CDR3 totals 14 residues. Here the CDR3 reads CASSEITSYNEQFF. The CDR3 DNA reads TGTGCCAGCAGTGAAATCACATCTTACAATGAGCAGTTCTTC.

This chain uses TRBV18 with TRBJ2-5; TRBD2 matches 12 bases. The trim removed 4 bases at V and 3 bases at J, leaving 3 bases unmatched. The CDR3 is 15 amino acids. Germline assignment: CDR1 KGHSH and CDR2 LQKENI. CDR3 amino acids: CASSQRLAGEETQYF. The CDR3 region has the DNA TGTGCCAGCTCACAACGACTAGCGGGAGAAGAGACCCAGTACTTC.

The V gene is TRBV5-1, the J gene TRBJ1-3; a weak D match, TRBD1 (5 bases). The V end lost 1 base, the J end lost 2 bases, and 10 bases lay between the germline ends. Germline values: CDR1 SGHRS, CDR2 YFSETQ. The CDR3 runs to 15 residues. The CDR3 DNA reads as TGCGCCAGCAGCTTGCAGGGAGGGGCTGGAAACACCATATATTTT. Amino acid sequence: CASSLQGGAGNTIYF. The whole variable domain, filled in from reference TRBV5-1 and TRBJ1-3, reads KAGVTQTPRYLIKTRGQQVTLSCSPISGHRSVSWYQQTPGQGLQFLFEYFSETQRNKGNFPGRFSGRQFSNSRSEMNVSTLELGDSALYLCASSLQGGAGNTIYFGEGSWLTVV.